The subject of this entry is one T cell receptor beta chain. The antigen it recognizes is unknown. A clone one base away is much larger, so this may be a read error. This sample was taken from a study of tumor and adjacent non-tumor tissue in lung cancer (dated by TCRdb to about 2018). About the investigation overall: By cancer type, the cohort comprised 12 adenocarcinoma patients, 2 squamous cell carcinoma patients and 1 small cell lung cancer patient. Ages among the roughly 15 patients ranged from about 31 to 80 years, there were roughly ten men and 5 women, and disease was at TNM stage I to III. A total of 95 million to 150 million productive TCRbeta reads were generated by sequencing, corresponding to an average of around 3.8 million reads per sample. Bulk TCRbeta repertoires were compared between lung tumor tissue and matched distant non-tumor lung tissue obtained from around 16 lung cancer patients. TCRbeta CDR3 sequencing was performed on around 30 paired specimens, with one tumor sample and one normal lung sample collected per patient. Here is what the overall study found, with its caveats: The methods do not name the sequencing platform or mention unique molecular identifiers. TCR diversity was significantly higher in younger patients, and higher tumor TCR diversity was associated with shorter overall and disease-free survival. A significantly larger cumulative share of the repertoire was made up by the top 100 clones in normal lung than in tumor tissue. Tumor tissue showed significantly greater TCR diversity (inverse Simpson) than normal lung tissue (approximately 430 vs 150, P = 0.0075, Mann-Whitney U test). With only 15 patients in the cohort, the authors noted that larger samples and more detailed clinical data are needed. Because peripheral blood was not sequenced, the blood TCRbeta repertoires of the lung cancer patients in the study went unexamined.

RNA was isolated from bulk, unsorted tissue, and RNA quality was assessed with a NanoDrop ND-1000 and an Agilent 2100. Newly diagnosed lung cancer patients without prior chemotherapy who had been admitted for thoracic surgery in China between August and November 2014 were enrolled as donors. The study excluded patients who had received radiotherapy or chemotherapy before or who had another cancer at the same time. Pieces of surgical tissue measuring roughly 1-2.2 cm3 were kept in RNAlater solution and held at -80 degrees C until needed. To prepare the library, multiplex PCR was applied. TCRdb names Illumina HiSeq 2500 as the instrument used. TCRbeta libraries were constructed through three rounds of nested PCR with primers (Table S4) according to protocols adapted from ARM-PCR. Before sequencing, PCR products of 200-500 bp were cut from the gel and purified using the QIAquick gel extraction kit. In the original analysis: Trimmomatic was used to clean the reads, FLASH was used to merge the reads into complete CDR3 sequences, and MiTCR was used to assign the reads to V(D)J germline segments. VDJtools was used to compute clonal diversity as the inverse Simpson's index. In-frame sequences lacking a premature stop codon were counted as productive reads. Starting from the raw public reads, TCRdb applied fastp trimming at Q25, assembled clones with MiXCR and retained in-frame beta chains. CDR3 protein sequences are deduplicated, and each keeps its most common genes and DNA. These V and J calls are TCRdb output, not the study's own analysis. The sample profile shows about 80,000 distinct CDR3 sequences; 72% of them were found once. Of the sample, 8% to 10% is held by the ten largest clones.

This clonotype was sampled from a middle-aged woman with non-small cell lung cancer. Input material: lung tumor tissue.

CDR3 loop: CANSYSGTSTVTQYF. At the DNA level, the sequence is TGTGCCAACAGTTACTCGGGGACTAGCACAGTTACGCAGTATTTT. The chain joins TRBV6-2 or TRBV6-3 to TRBJ2-3; TRBD2 agrees with 9 junctional bases. The germline V gene specifies MNHEY as CDR1 and SVGEGT as CDR2. The cysteine opens and the phenylalanine closes a CDR3 of 15 amino acids. Only the CDR3 portion is preserved as DNA: 45 bases, with reading frame beginning at the first base.